These 27 T cell receptor beta chains came from one sample sequenced in a study of monozygotic twins with inflammatory bowel disease. TCRdb reprocessed the 5' RACE reads and keeps a single row for each CDR3 protein, giving no DNA. The sample holds around 410,000 distinct CDR3 sequences. The sample consisted of blood. The receptors were sampled from a human donor with ulcerative colitis or Crohn's disease, or a healthy co-twin of an affected twin (not recorded which).

V usage is TRBV7-9 and J usage is TRBJ1-6; TCRdb's D gene call, TRBD1, goes unchecked for lack of DNA. Germline lookup yields CDR1 SEHNR and CDR2 FQNEAQ (reference sequence). The CDR3 totals 15 residues. The CDR3 spells CASSRQGTINSPLHF.

The chain couples TRBV24-1 to TRBJ1-5; TCRdb designates TRBD1, a call that cannot be tested without DNA. The germline V gene encodes CDR1 KGHDR and CDR2 SFDVKD. The CDR3 is made up of 14 amino acids. CDR3 region: CATSEAPGDQPQHF.

The chain couples TRBV20-1 to TRBJ1-2; without DNA, the TCRdb call of TRBD1 cannot be checked. This CDR3 comprises 14 residues. Germline assignment: CDR1 DFQATT and CDR2 SNEGSKA (reference sequence). CDR3 region: CSANRDPRAGGYTF.

The chain employs TRBV30 and TRBJ2-7; TCRdb returns TRBD1, unconfirmable since there is no DNA. The germline V gene encodes CDR1 GTSNPN and CDR2 SVGIG (reference sequence). The CDR3 runs to 12 residues. The CDR3 region is CAWSPVSDEQYF.

This chain connects TRBV20-1 to TRBJ1-6; TCRdb picks TRBD1, but there is no DNA to check that call. This CDR3 has 15 amino acids. The germline gives CDR1 DFQATT, CDR2 SNEGSKA (reference sequence). CDR3: CSAGGQETYNSPLHF.

CDR3 sequence reads: CSVGGAQGNTIYF. The chain joins TRBV29-1 to TRBJ1-3. This CDR3 has 13 residues. The germline gives CDR1 SQVTM, CDR2 ANQGSEA.

V gene TRBV29-1 combines with J gene TRBJ2-1. There are 12 residues in the CDR3. Germline CDR1 and CDR2: SQVTM and ANQGSEA. CDR3 region: CSVDYFSTEQFF.

V and J are TRBV2 and TRBJ2-4; TCRdb returns TRBD1, unconfirmable since there is no DNA. The CDR3 has 16 residues. Germline V CDR1 and CDR2: SNHLY, FYNNEI. This CDR3 reads CASSEDRIAGKGMQYF.

The CDR3 spells CASSQRSRDVRNEKLFF. The chain combines TRBV16 with TRBJ1-4. CDR3 length: 17 amino acids. Germline V gives CDR1 KGHSY, CDR2 FQNENV. Full variable domain (remainder filled in from reference TRBV16 and TRBJ1-4): GEEVAQTPKHLVRGEGQKAKLYCAPIKGHSYVFWYQQVLKNEFKFLISFQNENVFDETGMPKERFSAKCLPNSPCSLEIQATKLEDSAVYFCASSQRSRDVRNEKLFFGSGTQLSVL.

The chain employs TRBV30 and TRBJ1-5. The CDR3 spans 13 residues. Germline V gene data show CDR1 as GTSNPN and CDR2 as SVGIG (reference sequence). CDR3 sequence reads: CAWSLGGQKPQHF.

The CDR3 is CASSLEFGKNIQYF. The V call is TRBV5-8, the J call TRBJ2-4. CDR3 length: 14 amino acids. CDR1 is SGHTS, CDR2 YDEGEE, per germline.

The V and J genes are TRBV24-1 and TRBJ2-2; the D call from TCRdb, TRBD1, cannot be confirmed without DNA. CDR1 is KGHDR and CDR2 is SFDVKD in the germline V gene. This CDR3 contains 14 residues. CDR3 amino acids: CATSLGGSAGELFF.

V gene TRBV9 combines with J gene TRBJ2-2. CDR1 is SGDLS and CDR2 is YYNGEE in the germline V gene. The CDR3 totals 13 residues. This chain's CDR3 is CASSVVQVGELFF.

This chain joins TRBV6-6 and TRBJ1-2. Germline CDR1 and CDR2: MNHNY and SVGAGI (reference sequence). This CDR3 comprises 14 residues. The chain's CDR3 is CASTLYGEIYGYTF.

The chain links TRBV12-5 to TRBJ2-1; the TRBD1 assignment by TCRdb is unverifiable without DNA. Looked up from germline, CDR1 is LGHNT and CDR2 is FRNRAP. This CDR3 has 17 residues. CDR3 in amino acids: CASGWALNRGDRNEQFF.

J is TRBJ2-7 and V is TRBV7-2; TCRdb picks TRBD2, but there is no DNA to check that call. Germline CDR1 and CDR2: SGHTA and FQGNSA. The CDR3 totals 14 residues. CDR3 in amino acids: CASSSLLAGAEQYF.

The gene calls are TRBV6-1 and TRBJ1-6; TCRdb's D call of TRBD1 is untestable without DNA. Germline CDR1 and CDR2: MNHNS and SASEGT. This CDR3 contains 18 residues. The CDR3: CASSDHLAGQGGGSPLHF.

This chain joins TRBV29-1 and TRBJ2-7. Germline V gene sequence: CDR1 SQVTM, CDR2 ANQGSEA. This CDR3 is built from 12 residues. CDR3 in amino acids: CSVESLNYEQYF.

The rearrangement uses TRBV7-3 and TRBJ1-5; with no DNA, the TCRdb D assignment of TRBD1 cannot be verified. Per the germline V gene, CDR1 is SGHTA and CDR2 is FQGTGA. The CDR3 extends over 14 amino acids. CDR3 sequence reads: CASSLTGQGQPQHF.

This chain uses TRBV9 with TRBJ1-6; the D call of TRBD1 rests on TCRdb alone, since no DNA is present to check it. The CDR3 covers 13 residues. Germline V gives CDR1 SGDLS, CDR2 YYNGEE. CDR3 amino acids: CASSVDRDSPLHF.

V usage is TRBV6-2 or TRBV6-3 and J usage is TRBJ1-1. This CDR3 contains 11 residues. The germline V gene encodes CDR1 MNHEY and CDR2 SVGEGT. The CDR3 loop is CASRENTEAFF.

The V gene is TRBV28, the J gene TRBJ2-2; TCRdb designates TRBD2, a call that cannot be tested without DNA. The CDR3 extends over 16 amino acids. The V gene's germline CDR1 is MDHEN and CDR2 SYDVKM. The CDR3 loop is CASSLLAGGSTGELFF.

The chain joins TRBV6-1 to TRBJ1-1; absent DNA, TCRdb's TRBD1 call cannot be checked. Germline V lookup: CDR1 MNHNS, CDR2 SASEGT. The CDR3 spans 16 residues. CDR3 protein: CASSDIRDRGYNEAFF.

The V gene is TRBV5-1, the J gene TRBJ1-2. Per germline, CDR1 SGHRS and CDR2 YFSETQ. The CDR3 sequence is 14 residues long. The chain's CDR3 is CASSLAGGAYGYTF.

V usage is TRBV20-1 and J usage is TRBJ1-2. The V gene's germline CDR1 is DFQATT and CDR2 SNEGSKA (reference sequence). The CDR3 has 16 amino acids. The CDR3 loop is CSARDSPGARSYGYTF.

The V gene is TRBV20-1, the J gene TRBJ1-4; lacking DNA, the TRBD1 call made by TCRdb goes unchecked. CDR1 is DFQATT, CDR2 SNEGSKA, per germline (reference sequence). CDR3 length: 13 amino acids. The CDR3 here is CSAQPGQGNELFF.

The chain carries TRBV6-1 and TRBJ2-5; as DNA is missing, the TRBD1 call by TCRdb cannot be tested. The length of the CDR3 is 15 residues. Germline V CDR1 and CDR2: MNHNS, SASEGT. The CDR3 loop reads CASSDQGTVQETQYF.